The rows below give T cell receptor beta chains drawn from one sample of a study of blood T cells in healthy people across ages. TCRdb fed the 5' RACE reads into MiXCR, producing one record per CDR3 protein. The sample consists of about 680,000 distinct CDR3 sequences, 45% to 50% of them appearing once. The sequencing input was blood. The origin of the receptors is a woman aged 55-70 years in good health. The CDR3 runs from the conserved cysteine through the conserved F or W. The D gene is left open where the match is weak. The size entry is marked missing in some rows and otherwise reads once, few, many or a size class.

NA,TRBJ2-3,12,few,TRBV29-1,CSVRKAPDTQYF,TGCAGCGTTCGAAAGGCGCCAGATACGCAGTATTTT
NA,TRBJ2-1,16,few,TRBV6-6,CASSYKTGDPYNEQFF,TGTGCCAGCAGTTACAAGACGGGAGACCCCTACAATGAGCAGTTCTTC
NA,TRBJ1-2,14,NA,TRBV4-2,CASSKDRLTYGYTF,TGTGCCAGCAGCAAAGACCGGCTTACCTATGGCTACACCTTC
NA,TRBJ1-5,14,once,TRBV6-1,CASSEEKGNQPQHF,TGTGCCAGCAGTGAAGAAAAGGGCAATCAGCCCCAGCATTTT
TRBD2,TRBJ2-1,18,once,TRBV20-1,CSARTLAGAYSSYNEQFF,TGCAGTGCTAGAACCCTAGCGGGAGCATATAGCTCCTACAATGAGCAGTTCTTC
TRBD2,TRBJ2-1,18,few,TRBV12-3/TRBV12-4,CASSSSGLAESSYNEQFF,TGTGCCAGCAGCTCCTCTGGACTAGCGGAGAGCTCCTACAATGAGCAGTTCTTC
TRBD1,TRBJ2-7,13,NA,TRBV29-1,CSVGGTGVYEQYF,TGCAGCGTTGGGGGGACAGGGGTGTACGAGCAGTACTTC
NA,TRBJ2-5,15,NA,TRBV28,CASKPGGLTQETQYF,TGTGCCAGCAAACCGGGGGGCCTCACACAAGAGACCCAGTACTTC
NA,TRBJ2-1,14,NA,TRBV7-9,CASSPLTGFDEQFF,TGTGCCAGCAGCCCCCTTACAGGGTTCGATGAGCAGTTCTTC
TRBD2,TRBJ2-1,12,many,TRBV28,CASSLSGSEQFF,TGTGCCAGCAGTTTAAGCGGGAGTGAGCAGTTCTTC
TRBD1,TRBJ1-2,15,once,TRBV28,CASSFPHRGSGGYTF,TGTGCCAGCAGTTTCCCGCACAGGGGGAGCGGAGGCTACACCTTC
NA,TRBJ1-1,16,few,TRBV14,CASSQDEGWRGIPAFF,TGTGCCAGCAGCCAAGATGAGGGATGGAGGGGTATTCCAGCTTTCTTT
NA,TRBJ2-1,12,NA,TRBV7-2,CASREQGNEQFF,TGTGCCAGCAGAGAACAGGGCAATGAGCAGTTCTTC
NA,TRBJ1-1,14,NA,TRBV20-1,CSGNQRGINTEAFF,TGCAGCGGTAACCAGAGGGGGATCAACACTGAAGCTTTCTTT
NA,TRBJ2-3,15,NA,TRBV28,CASSLFRSVTDTQYF,TGTGCCAGCAGTTTATTTCGGAGTGTTACAGATACGCAGTATTTT